These 21 T cell receptor beta chains originate from one sample sequenced in a study of blood T cell repertoires in COVID-19. Sequencing used immunoSEQ multiplex PCR; TCRdb keeps in-frame clones, though not all of them. Of about 670,000 clones in the sample, about 87% are singletons; the top ten hold approximately 0.3%. The source material was peripheral blood. The receptors shown here come from a woman aged 18-29 years with acute or convalescent COVID-19.

The gene calls are TRBV5-8 and TRBJ1-2; TRBD1 agrees at 8 bases. CDR1 and CDR2 (germline): SGHTS, YDEGEE. The CDR3 extends over 13 amino acids. The V and J ends lost 5 bases and 5 bases, in that order; junction bases with no gene match: 5. CDR3 nucleotide sequence: TGTGCCAGCAGGGACAGGGTGAGATATGGCTACACCTTC. It codes for CASRDRVRYGYTF.

The chain is built from TRBV30 and TRBJ2-3; TRBD1 aligns across 7 bases. The CDR3 covers 15 residues. V trimming: 2 bases; J trimming: 2 bases; junction bases outside the gene matches: 7. Germline CDR1 GTSNPN, CDR2 SVGIG (reference sequence). DNA for the CDR3: TGTGCCTGGAGTCCAAACAGGGGATACACAGATACGCAGTATTTT. Translation gives CAWSPNRGYTDTQYF.

J is TRBJ1-1 and V is TRBV4-3; 7 positions match TRBD1. CDR3 length: 16 amino acids. The V and J ends lost 2 bases and 6 bases, in that order; junction bases with no gene match: 12. Germline CDR1 and CDR2: LGHNA and YSLEER. The CDR3 DNA sequence: TGCGCCAGCAGCCAATTACCGGGACAGTTGGCTCCTGAAGCTTTCTTT. Translated: CASSQLPGQLAPEAFF.

The V gene is TRBV9, the J gene TRBJ1-5; D is ambiguous. This CDR3 is built from 15 residues. The germline CDR1 and CDR2 sequences are SGDLS and YYNGEE. V dropped 3 bases and J dropped 3 bases, with 13 bases sitting between them. The CDR3 loop reads CASSEGGGTNQPQHF. CDR3 in DNA: TGTGCCAGCAGCGAAGGAGGCGGAACCAATCAGCCCCAGCATTTT.

The chain joins TRBV2 to TRBJ2-7; D is unresolved. The germline V and J ends were trimmed by 4 bases and 1 base, with 5 bases remaining between them. The CDR3 covers 12 residues. Germline assignment: CDR1 SNHLY and CDR2 FYNNEI. DNA for the CDR3: TGTGCCAGCAGTGCCCAGTCCTACGAGCAGTACTTC. Amino acid sequence: CASSAQSYEQYF.

The CDR3 nucleotides read TGTGCCAGCAGCACAGGGTTGGCTGAAGCTTTCTTT. Translation gives CASSTGLAEAFF. V gene TRBV28 combines with J gene TRBJ1-1; D is perhaps TRBD1 (6 bases). CDR1 is MDHEN, CDR2 SYDVKM, per germline. V lost 6 bases to trimming and J lost 6 bases, with 11 bases between them. The CDR3 extends over 12 amino acids.

This rearrangement joins TRBV29-1 to TRBJ1-5; D gene unclear. The V gene lost 4 bases and the J gene lost 4 bases, with 14 bases spanning the gap. Germline CDR1 reads SQVTM; CDR2 reads ANQGSEA. The CDR3 loop spans 14 amino acids. CDR3 in DNA: TGCAGCGTTGCGGGTCGAGGAGGGAATCAGCCCCAGCATTTT. This translates into CSVAGRGGNQPQHF.

V usage is TRBV5-5 and J usage is TRBJ1-2; 7 bases map to TRBD1. Germline V CDR1 and CDR2: SGHKS, YYEKEE (reference sequence). V lost 6 bases and J lost 6; bases outside the gene matches: 11. The CDR3 extends over 14 amino acids. DNA of the CDR3: TGTGCCAGCATCCAGACAGGGAAGATTGATGGCTACACCTTC. Protein sequence: CASIQTGKIDGYTF.

The chain carries TRBV24-1 and TRBJ2-1; 7 positions match TRBD1. The V gene's germline CDR1 is KGHDR and CDR2 SFDVKD. J gave up 7 bases and V 4 bases, and 15 bases lay outside the gene matches. This CDR3 contains 17 residues. The CDR3 spells CATSDQHRTGLRNEQFF. The CDR3 region has the DNA TGTGCCACCAGTGACCAACATAGGACAGGCCTAAGGAATGAGCAGTTCTTC.

The V call is TRBV6-5, the J call TRBJ1-4, with TRBD1 matching 8 bases. Germline CDR1 is MNHEY and CDR2 is SVGAGI. The V segment lost 7 bases and the J segment 6 bases; nucleotides outside the gene matches: 10. The CDR3 loop spans 15 amino acids. The CDR3 DNA reads as TGTGCCAGCACCCGAAGTCAGGGGGCGGATGAAAAACTGTTTTTT. This gives the protein CASTRSQGADEKLFF.

The V gene is TRBV28, the J gene TRBJ1-2; 8 bases fit TRBD1. Unmatched junction bases numbered 10, after V lost 5 bases and J lost 5 bases. The CDR3 extends over 15 amino acids. Germline lookup yields CDR1 MDHEN and CDR2 SYDVKM. Written as DNA, the CDR3 is TGTGCCAGCAGTCCCCGGACAGGGCCCGGGTATGGCTACACCTTC. Translation gives CASSPRTGPGYGYTF.

The rearrangement joins TRBV19 to TRBJ2-7; perhaps TRBD1 as D (5 bases). This CDR3 region has 13 residues. Trimming stripped 5 bases from V and 3 bases from J, with 11 bases between. CDR1 and CDR2 (germline): LNHDA, SQIVND (reference sequence). CDR3 residues: CASSVFTGYEQYF. The CDR3, as DNA: TGTGCCAGTAGTGTCTTCACAGGCTACGAGCAGTACTTC.

The V call is TRBV4-3, the J call TRBJ2-3; unclear D gene. Deletions cut 5 bases from V and 4 bases from J, with 13 bases between. The germline gives CDR1 LGHNA, CDR2 YSLEER. The CDR3 is 14 amino acids. The CDR3 nucleotides are TGCGCCAGCAGCAAGTTAAGCTCTTCAGATACGCAGTATTTT. It is translated as CASSKLSSSDTQYF.

The genes are TRBV12-1 and TRBJ2-3; the table's D gene call, TRBD2, was not cross checked with the DNA. TRBV12-1 is a pseudogene segment. This CDR3 comprises 16 residues. Here the CDR3 reads CASSFLAGGPGDTQYF. The CDR3 DNA follows: TGTGCCAGCAGCTTTCTAGCGGGGGGGCCCGGAGATACGCAGTATTTT.

The rearrangement uses TRBV6-2 or TRBV6-3 and TRBJ2-2, with 8 bases identical to TRBD1. Per the germline V gene, CDR1 is MNHEY and CDR2 is SVGEGT. The CDR3 length is 16 residues. The V segment lost 2 bases and the J segment 5 bases; nucleotides outside the gene matches: 7. The CDR3 loop is CASSYTGGLWTGELFF. CDR3 sequence (DNA): TGTGCCAGCAGTTACACAGGGGGTCTTTGGACCGGGGAGCTGTTTTTT.

The chain couples TRBV3-1 (or the pseudogene TRBV3-2) to TRBJ2-1, with D possibly being TRBD1 (6 bases). Trimming stripped 3 bases from V and 6 bases from J, with 15 bases between. The CDR3 spans 15 residues. In germline, CDR1 is LGHDT, CDR2 YNNKEL (reference sequence). This chain's CDR3 is CASSHADGQINEQFF. The CDR3 coding sequence is TGTGCCAGCAGCCACGCCGACGGACAGATCAATGAGCAGTTCTTC.

This clone was seen once. The chain links TRBV2 to TRBJ2-7; 15 bases are shared with TRBD2. V was pared by 2 bases and J by 7 bases, with 6 bases of the junction left unmatched. The CDR3 is made up of 16 amino acids. CDR1 and CDR2 from the germline V gene are SNHLY and FYNNEI. The CDR3 loop is CASSETGLAGGREQYF. The CDR3 region has the DNA TGTGCCAGCAGTGAAACCGGACTAGCGGGGGGGCGGGAGCAGTACTTC.

The rearrangement uses TRBV21-1 and TRBJ1-2; TRBD1 is taken as the D call from the table, unchecked against the DNA. TRBV21-1 is a known pseudogene. The CDR3 has 16 residues. The CDR3 DNA is TGTGCCATCCAACCGCTCGGACAGAGTAAAAACTATGGCTACACCTTC. Protein: CAIQPLGQSKNYGYTF.

The DNA for the CDR3 is TGTGCCAGCAGCCCAACCAGACAGGGGGCGCCCAACTATGGCTACACCTTC. Its protein product is CASSPTRQGAPNYGYTF. The V and J genes are TRBV4-2 and TRBJ1-2, with 10 bases identical to TRBD1. The V gene's germline CDR1 is LGHNA and CDR2 YNFKEQ. With V trimmed by 4 bases and J by 2 bases, 10 bases remained unmatched. The CDR3 spans 17 residues.

This clone was seen just once. V usage is TRBV19 and J usage is TRBJ2-5; TRBD1 matches 8 bases. Germline V gene data show CDR1 as LNHDA and CDR2 as SQIVND (reference sequence). With 6 bases clipped from V and 2 bases from J, the junction kept 11 bases outside the gene matches. The CDR3 runs to 16 residues. The CDR3 coding sequence is TGTGCCAGTAGCCCGGGACAGGAAGGCCCACAAGAGACCCAGTACTTC. This codes for CASSPGQEGPQETQYF.

The J gene is TRBJ2-5, the V gene TRBV7-2; perhaps TRBD1 as D (8 bases). Trimming took off 4 bases at V and 5 bases at J, with 17 bases between the two ends. Germline V lookup: CDR1 SGHTA, CDR2 FQGNSA. The CDR3 loop spans 15 amino acids. The CDR3 region has the DNA TGTGCCAGCAGCTCCCGGACAGGGCGGGGGGAGACCCAGTACTTC. Translated: CASSSRTGRGETQYF.